The next 20 T cell receptor beta chains were all read from a single sample in a study of blood T cell repertoires in COVID-19. Sequencing was performed with immunoSEQ multiplex PCR; in TCRdb, only in-frame clones are kept and a portion is missing. Among about 190,000 clones listed, roughly 89% were seen once. Input material: peripheral blood. These receptors originate from a man in his forties or fifties with acute or convalescent COVID-19.

The V gene is TRBV28, the J gene TRBJ2-7; D remains unclear. This CDR3 has 12 residues. The V gene's germline CDR1 is MDHEN and CDR2 SYDVKM. Trimming shortened V by 8 bases and J by 4 bases, and 12 bases separated the two germline ends. CDR3 bases: TGTGCCAGCTCCCTCGATACTTACGAGCAGTACTTC. Protein: CASSLDTYEQYF.

This clone was counted between two and nine times. The V and J genes are TRBV30 and TRBJ1-6; tentative D call: TRBD1 (6 bases). The germline V gene has CDR1 GTSNPN and CDR2 SVGIG (reference sequence). V was trimmed by 4 bases and J by 6 bases, leaving 16 bases between them. The CDR3 is made up of 15 amino acids. CDR3 amino acids: CAWTNWGLFNSPLHF. In nucleotides, the CDR3 is TGTGCCTGGACCAACTGGGGGCTGTTTAATTCACCCCTCCACTTT. The full variable domain, its missing parts supplied by reference TRBV30 and TRBJ1-6, is SQTIHQWPATLVQPVGSPLSLECTVEGTSNPNLYWYRQAAGRGLQLLFYSVGIGQISSEVPQNLSASRPQDRQFILSSKKLLLSDSGFYLCAWTNWGLFNSPLHFGNGTRLTVT.

The rearrangement joins TRBV7-8 to TRBJ1-1; D is possibly TRBD1 (5 bases). Per germline, CDR1 SGHVS and CDR2 FQNEAQ. The CDR3 contains 16 residues. Deletions cut 4 bases from V and 7 bases from J, with 22 bases between. CDR3 amino acids: CASSSQFGPTGGEAFF. CDR3 in DNA: TGTGCCAGCAGCTCCCAATTTGGGCCGACGGGGGGTGAAGCTTTCTTT.

The chain employs TRBV13 and TRBJ1-1, with 8 bases matching TRBD1. CDR1 is PRHDT and CDR2 is FYEKMQ in the germline V gene (reference sequence). CDR3 length: 14 residues. Trimming took 6 bases from V and 6 from J; bases not matched to a gene: 9. The CDR3 nucleotides are TGTGCCAGCAGGGCCAGGGGGCGTAAACCTGAAGCTTTCTTT. Translated: CASRARGRKPEAFF. The full variable domain, completed using reference TRBV13 and TRBJ1-1, is AAGVIQSPRHLIKEKRETATLKCYPIPRHDTVYWYQQGPGQDPQFLISFYEKMQSDKGSIPDRFSAQQFSDYHSELNMSSLELGDSALYFCASRARGRKPEAFFGQGTRLTVV.

The J gene is TRBJ1-2, the V gene TRBV28; D is perhaps TRBD1 (6 bases). This CDR3 is built from 13 residues. V lost 6 bases and J 2 bases, leaving 10 bases between the germline ends. Germline loops: CDR1 MDHEN, CDR2 SYDVKM. The CDR3 bases are TGTGCCAGCAGAATAGACAGGAACTATGGCTACACCTTC. Translated, it gives CASRIDRNYGYTF.

This chain uses TRBV7-3 with TRBJ2-1; D perhaps matches TRBD1 (6 bases). The V gene's germline CDR1 is SGHTA and CDR2 FQGTGA. V was cut by 6 bases and J by 0 bases, with 12 bases left in between. The length of the CDR3 is 15 residues. Written as DNA, the CDR3 is TGTGCCAGCAGTTACAGGGTTAGCTCCTACAATGAGCAGTTCTTC. It translates to CASSYRVSSYNEQFF. Supplemented by reference TRBV7-3 and TRBJ2-1, the full variable domain reads GAGVSQTPSNKVTEKGKYVELRCDPISGHTALYWYRQSLGQGPEFLIYFQGTGAADDSGLPNDRFFAVRPEGSVSTLKIQRTERGDSAVYLCASSYRVSSYNEQFFGPGTRLTVL.

The J gene is TRBJ2-1, the V gene TRBV7-3; TRBD2 agrees at 9 bases. Trimming took 3 bases from V and 13 from J; bases not matched to a gene: 13. CDR1 is SGHTA, CDR2 FQGTGA, per germline. This CDR3 has 15 amino acids. CDR3 DNA sequence: TGTGCCAGCAGCTTGGGAAGGGAGTTAGCGGGGGAACAGTTCTTC. It yields the protein CASSLGRELAGEQFF.

The genes are TRBV6-6 and TRBJ1-4; TRBD1 agrees at 12 bases. Germline V gives CDR1 MNHNY, CDR2 SVGAGI (reference sequence). CDR3 size: 16 residues. V was pared by 5 bases and J by 8 bases, with 9 bases of the junction left unmatched. The CDR3 DNA reads TGTGCCAGCAGTCGTCCCGGGACAGGGGGCTTGGAAAAACTGTTTTTT. This gives the protein CASSRPGTGGLEKLFF.

The chain uses TRBV6-5 and TRBJ1-1; no clear D. The CDR3 contains 14 residues. V was trimmed by 5 bases and J by 2 bases, leaving 12 bases between them. Germline lookup yields CDR1 MNHEY and CDR2 SVGAGI. The CDR3 DNA reads TGTGCCAGCAGTAAGCCGGGGTTTAACACTGAAGCTTTCTTT. Translating gives CASSKPGFNTEAFF.

The V gene is TRBV28, the J gene TRBJ2-1; 9 bases map to TRBD1. V shed 5 bases, J shed 8 bases, and the junction held 16 bases outside the gene matches. The CDR3 extends over 17 amino acids. In germline, CDR1 is MDHEN, CDR2 SYDVKM. The CDR3: CASSHRTGALSGYEQFF. Written as DNA, the CDR3 is TGTGCCAGCAGTCATAGGACAGGGGCCCTTAGTGGGTATGAGCAGTTCTTC.

V gene TRBV29-1 combines with J gene TRBJ2-1, with 13 bases identical to TRBD2. The CDR3 has 15 residues. V gave up 7 bases and J gave up 4 bases; unmatched junction bases: 7. Germline values: CDR1 SQVTM, CDR2 ANQGSEA. CDR3: CSARTSGSGYNEQFF. The CDR3 DNA reads TGCAGCGCCCGGACTAGCGGGAGTGGATACAATGAGCAGTTCTTC.

This clone showed up just a few times. The chain employs TRBV2 and TRBJ2-3; TRBD1 matches at 8 bases. V lost 7 bases to trimming and J lost 5 bases; unmatched junction nucleotides: 8. CDR3 length: 14 residues. Germline V gene data show CDR1 as SNHLY and CDR2 as FYNNEI. The CDR3 here is CASKVTGVGDTQYF. CDR3 DNA sequence: TGTGCCAGCAAGGTGACAGGGGTGGGAGATACGCAGTATTTT.

V usage is TRBV2 and J usage is TRBJ2-7, with 11 positions matching TRBD1. This CDR3 comprises 13 residues. Trimming removed 6 bases from V and 6 bases from J; junction bases left unmatched: 4. CDR1 is SNHLY and CDR2 is FYNNEI in the germline V gene. Written as DNA, the CDR3 is TGTGCCAGCAGGGGGACAGGGGGAGGCGAGCAGTACGTC. It codes for CASRGTGGGEQYV.

V gene TRBV18 combines with J gene TRBJ1-6, with 10 bases aligning to TRBD1. J gave up 7 bases and V 4 bases, and 4 bases lay outside the gene matches. Germline V CDR1 and CDR2: KGHSH, LQKENI. The CDR3 is 15 residues long. CDR3 sequence: CASSLQGQGNSPLHF. The CDR3 DNA sequence: TGTGCCAGCTCACTACAGGGACAGGGGAATTCACCCCTCCACTTT.

This clone is a singleton in its sample. This sequence joins TRBV18 and TRBJ2-7; D is uncertain. Trimming shortened V by 2 bases and J by 5 bases, and 10 bases separated the two germline ends. Germline CDR1 is KGHSH and CDR2 is LQKENI. The CDR3 runs to 13 residues. This CDR3 reads CASSPSVLHEQYV. The CDR3 bases are TGTGCCAGCTCACCATCAGTCTTACACGAGCAGTACGTC.

A single count supports this clone. This chain connects TRBV28 to TRBJ1-1; 7 nucleotides line up with TRBD1. Trimming at V came to 7 bases and at J to 14 bases, leaving 10 bases not matched to a gene. There are 11 residues in the CDR3. Germline CDR1 MDHEN, CDR2 SYDVKM. The DNA for the CDR3 is TGTGCCAGCACTTCGCGGGGACAGTGCTTCTTT. Amino acids: CASTSRGQCFF. The full variable domain, in which reference TRBV28 and TRBJ1-1 provide the parts outside the CDR3, is DVKVTQSSRYLVKRTGEKVFLECVQDMDHENMFWYRQDPGLGLRLIYFSYDVKMKEKGDIPEGYSVSREKKERFSLILESASTNQTSMYLCASTSRGQCFFGQGTRLTVV.

This clone has only one observation. The chain recombines TRBV3-1 (or the pseudogene TRBV3-2) with TRBJ1-6, with D perhaps matching TRBD1 (6 bases). Per germline, CDR1 LGHDT and CDR2 YNNKEL (reference sequence). The V end was cut by 0 bases, the J end by 12 bases, with 15 bases between. The CDR3 contains 15 residues. The CDR3, as DNA: TGTGCCAGCAGCCAAGAAAGGACAGCGAGGGAACCCCTCCACTTT. This encodes CASSQERTAREPLHF.

In this sample, this clone turned up once. The CDR3 spells CAWSQSGTANTSPLHF. The CDR3 DNA follows: TGTGCCTGGAGTCAGTCGGGGACAGCGAATACGTCTCCCCTCCACTTT. The chain employs TRBV30 and TRBJ1-6; 7 bases align to TRBD1. The CDR3 consists of 16 residues. The germline gives CDR1 GTSNPN, CDR2 SVGIG (reference sequence). V lost 2 bases, J lost 13 bases, and 17 bases stayed unmatched.

The J gene is TRBJ1-1, the V gene TRBV5-1, with D perhaps TRBD1 (6 bases). V was clipped by 6 bases and J by 4 bases, with 13 bases between them. Per the germline V gene, CDR1 is SGHRS and CDR2 is YFSETQ. The length of the CDR3 is 13 residues. The chain's CDR3 is CASKGDGSTEAFF. The CDR3 nucleotides read TGCGCCAGCAAGGGGGATGGGAGCACTGAAGCTTTCTTT.

V gene TRBV10-1 combines with J gene TRBJ2-7; TRBD1 is a possible D gene (5 bases). Trimming took off 0 bases at V and 3 bases at J, with 12 bases between the two ends. This CDR3 is 15 amino acids long. The germline CDR1 and CDR2 sequences are WNHNN and SYGVQD (reference sequence). This CDR3 is CASSESQGYDYEQYF. The DNA of the CDR3 is TGCGCCAGCAGTGAGTCGCAGGGTTACGACTACGAGCAGTACTTC.